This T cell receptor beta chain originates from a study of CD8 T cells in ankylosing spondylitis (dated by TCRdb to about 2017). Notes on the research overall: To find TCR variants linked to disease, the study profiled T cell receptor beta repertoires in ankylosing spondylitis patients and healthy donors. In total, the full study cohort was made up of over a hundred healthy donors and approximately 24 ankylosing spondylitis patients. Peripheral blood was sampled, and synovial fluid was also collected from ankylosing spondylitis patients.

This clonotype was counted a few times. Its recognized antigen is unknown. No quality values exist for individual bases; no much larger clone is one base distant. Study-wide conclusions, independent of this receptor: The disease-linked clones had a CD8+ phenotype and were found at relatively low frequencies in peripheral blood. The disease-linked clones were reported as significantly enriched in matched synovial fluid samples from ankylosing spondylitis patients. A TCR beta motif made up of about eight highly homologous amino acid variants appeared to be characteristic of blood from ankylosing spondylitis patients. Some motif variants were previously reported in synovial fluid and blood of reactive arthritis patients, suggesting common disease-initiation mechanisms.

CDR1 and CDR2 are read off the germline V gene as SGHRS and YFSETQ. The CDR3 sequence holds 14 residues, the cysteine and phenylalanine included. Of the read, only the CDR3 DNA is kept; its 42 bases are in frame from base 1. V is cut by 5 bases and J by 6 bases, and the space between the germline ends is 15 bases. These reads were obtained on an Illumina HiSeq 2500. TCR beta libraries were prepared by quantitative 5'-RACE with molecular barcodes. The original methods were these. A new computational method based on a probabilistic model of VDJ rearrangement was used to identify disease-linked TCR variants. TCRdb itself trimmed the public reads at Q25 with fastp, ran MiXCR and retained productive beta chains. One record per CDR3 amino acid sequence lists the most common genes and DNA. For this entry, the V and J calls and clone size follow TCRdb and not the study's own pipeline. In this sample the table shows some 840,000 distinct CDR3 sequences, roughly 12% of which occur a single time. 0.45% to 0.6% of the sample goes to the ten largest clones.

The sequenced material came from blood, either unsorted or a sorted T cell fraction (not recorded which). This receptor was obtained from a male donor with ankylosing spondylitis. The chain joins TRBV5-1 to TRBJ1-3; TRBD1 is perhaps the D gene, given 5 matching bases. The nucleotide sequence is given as TGCGCCAGCAGATGGCGGGGGACGGAAAACACCATATATTTT. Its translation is CASRWRGTENTIYF.